This T cell receptor (beta chain) appears in the sequencing data of a study of technical replicates of blood from a few donors. Clones were read by immunoSEQ multiplex PCR, and TCRdb kept only the in-frame ones, dropping some. The sample lists tens of thousands of clones, about 94% occurring once. Germline V gene lookup returns CDR1 SGDLS and CDR2 YYNGEE. V gave up 4 bases and J gave up 3 bases; unmatched junction bases: 10. The CDR3 is 15 amino acids. Material for sequencing was T cells isolated from PBMCs. V and J are TRBV9 and TRBJ2-7, with 7 bases aligning to TRBD1. The sequence was collected from a human donor in good health. The CDR3 loop is CASSPLGGRGYEQYF. The CDR3 DNA reads as TGTGCCAGCAGCCCCTTAGGGGGCAGGGGCTACGAGCAGTACTTC. The variable domain in full, completed from reference TRBV9 and TRBJ2-7, reads DSGVTQTPKHLITATGQRVTLRCSPRSGDLSVYWYQQSLDQGLQFLIQYYNGEERAKGNILERFSAQQFPDLHSELNLSSLELGDSALYFCASSPLGGRGYEQYFGPGTRLTVT.